A selection of T cell receptor beta chains follows, all from one sample in a study of cytotoxic CD8 clonotypes in ibrutinib-treated CLL. Profiling relied on immunoSEQ multiplex PCR, and the TCRdb table lists in-frame clones only, not all of them. The sample shows approximately 32,000 clones, 69% of them seen only once. Sample: PBMCs, taken before ibrutinib treatment. The receptors were gathered from a human donor with chronic lymphocytic leukemia. CDR3s include the opening cysteine and the closing phenylalanine or tryptophan. Fields, in order: CDR3 length, D gene, V gene, J gene, clone size, CDR3 DNA, CDR3 protein. The D gene is left open where the match is weak. A clone size is listed for some rows: how often the clone was seen (once, few, many), or a class if it is expanded.

length: 16
D: NA
V: TRBV4-1
J: TRBJ2-7
size: NA
DNA: TGCGCCAGCAGCCAAGATGGGGGCAGACTCTATGGCGAGCAGTACTTC
CDR3: CASSQDGGRLYGEQYF

length: 15
D: NA
V: TRBV5-1
J: TRBJ1-3
size: NA
DNA: TGCGCCAGCAGCCACCCAAGAGCCACTGGAAACACCATATATTTT
CDR3: CASSHPRATGNTIYF

length: 16
D: TRBD1
V: TRBV5-1
J: TRBJ1-4
size: NA
DNA: TGCGCCAGCAGTCTTGGTCCCCCGGGACAGTCGGAAAAACTGTTTTTT
CDR3: CASSLGPPGQSEKLFF

length: 18
D: NA
V: TRBV7-9
J: TRBJ2-2
size: NA
DNA: TGTGCCAGCAGCTTAGGGAAAATGGGGAGGCGCGACACCGGGGAGCTGTTTTTT
CDR3: CASSLGKMGRRDTGELFF

length: 15
D: TRBD1
V: TRBV6-1
J: TRBJ1-5
size: few
DNA: TGTGCCAGCACCGCTTCCGGGACAGGGAATCAGCCCCAGCATTTT
CDR3: CASTASGTGNQPQHF

length: 12
D: NA
V: TRBV9
J: TRBJ2-1
size: NA
DNA: TGTGCCAGCAGCCCTCATAACAATGAGCAGTTCTTC
CDR3: CASSPHNNEQFF

length: 13
D: TRBD1
V: TRBV27
J: TRBJ1-1
size: NA
DNA: TGTGCCAGCAGTCAGGGGGCTGGGACTGAAGCTTTCTTT
CDR3: CASSQGAGTEAFF

length: 16
D: TRBD2
V: TRBV9
J: TRBJ2-1
size: NA
DNA: TGTGCCAGCAGCGTAAGCGGGGGGAGCTCCTACAATGAGCAGTTCTTC
CDR3: CASSVSGGSSYNEQFF

length: 15
D: NA
V: TRBV27
J: TRBJ2-7
size: NA
DNA: TGTGCCAGCACCAGGGAGGGGGGGAGCTCCTACGAGCAGTACTTC
CDR3: CASTREGGSSYEQYF

length: 12
D: NA
V: TRBV5-4
J: TRBJ1-2
size: few
DNA: TGTGCCAGCAGCTTGGTCGGCCACGATGCCACCTTC
CDR3: CASSLVGHDATF

length: 16
D: NA
V: TRBV5-1
J: TRBJ2-1
size: once
DNA: TGCGCCAGCAGCTTGCAGGGGACGGACTCCTACAATGAGCAGTTCTTC
CDR3: CASSLQGTDSYNEQFF

length: 15
D: TRBD1
V: TRBV9
J: TRBJ2-2
size: NA
DNA: TGTGCCAGCAGCGTTGGGACAGCCTACACCGGGGAGCTGTTTTTT
CDR3: CASSVGTAYTGELFF

length: 19
D: TRBD2
V: TRBV19
J: TRBJ2-3
size: NA
DNA: TGTGCCAGCCGCACCTTGAACCTTCAGCGGGGGTCGGGCGTAGATACGCAGTATTTT
CDR3: CASRTLNLQRGSGVDTQYF

length: 13
D: NA
V: TRBV28
J: TRBJ1-1
size: NA
DNA: TGTGCCAGCAGTCCCCACGGGAACACTGAAGCTTTCTTT
CDR3: CASSPHGNTEAFF

length: 14
D: NA
V: TRBV15
J: TRBJ1-4
size: NA
DNA: TGTGCCACCAGCAGAGACAGGGACGGGGGGGAACTGTTTTTT
CDR3: CATSRDRDGGELFF

length: 15
D: NA
V: TRBV9
J: TRBJ2-5
size: NA
DNA: TGTGCCAGCAGCGTAGTAGGGGGGTCGCAGGAGACCCAGTACTTC
CDR3: CASSVVGGSQETQYF

length: 15
D: NA
V: TRBV18
J: TRBJ1-2
size: few
DNA: TGTGCCAGCTCACCACCTGGGGGGCTGGACTATGGCTACACCTTC
CDR3: CASSPPGGLDYGYTF

length: 15
D: TRBD1
V: TRBV25-1
J: TRBJ1-2
size: NA
DNA: TGTGCCAGCAGTAAACCGGGACAGGGGATGGGTGGCTACACCTTC
CDR3: CASSKPGQGMGGYTF

length: 12
D: NA
V: TRBV2
J: TRBJ1-2
size: few
DNA: TGTGCCAGCAGAGGGACTAACTATGGCTACACCTTC
CDR3: CASRGTNYGYTF

length: 18
D: NA
V: TRBV27
J: TRBJ2-6
size: NA
DNA: TGTGCCAGCAGTTTGTTCCGAGACTACCTCTCTGGGGCCAACGTCCTGACTTTC
CDR3: CASSLFRDYLSGANVLTF

length: 15
D: TRBD1
V: TRBV6-5
J: TRBJ2-2
size: NA
DNA: TGTGCCAGCAGTTCCGGACAGGGTTCAGCCGGGGAGCTGTTTTTT
CDR3: CASSSGQGSAGELFF

length: 13
D: TRBD2
V: TRBV6-6
J: TRBJ2-1
size: NA
DNA: TGTGCCACGGGGACTAGCGGGGCCCATGAGCAGTTCTTC
CDR3: CATGTSGAHEQFF

length: 13
D: NA
V: TRBV7-6
J: TRBJ1-1
size: NA
DNA: TGTGCCAGCAGTTTATCGGGAAGCACTGAAGCTTTCTTT
CDR3: CASSLSGSTEAFF

length: 13
D: TRBD1
V: TRBV27
J: TRBJ2-7
size: NA
DNA: TGTGCCAGCAGTCGGGACAGGGCCTACGAGCAGTACTTC
CDR3: CASSRDRAYEQYF

length: 14
D: NA
V: TRBV18
J: TRBJ1-4
size: NA
DNA: TGTGCCAGCTCAAAAGAAGTAACTAATGAAAAACTGTTTTTT
CDR3: CASSKEVTNEKLFF

length: 11
D: NA
V: TRBV6-4
J: TRBJ1-1
size: NA
DNA: TGTGCCAGCAGTGACGGGTGGAAAGCTTTCTTT
CDR3: CASSDGWKAFF

length: 16
D: NA
V: TRBV4-3
J: TRBJ1-5
size: once
DNA: TGCGCCAGCAGCCTCGACTGGTCGGGGTTGAATCAGCCCCAGCATTTT
CDR3: CASSLDWSGLNQPQHF

length: 13
D: NA
V: TRBV18
J: TRBJ2-7
size: few
DNA: TGTGCCAGCTCACCATCTCTCAACCATGAGCAGTACTTC
CDR3: CASSPSLNHEQYF

length: 16
D: TRBD1
V: TRBV10-3
J: TRBJ2-7
size: NA
DNA: TGTGCCATCAGTTTGCAGGGGACAGGGGTTTCCTACGAGCAGTACTTC
CDR3: CAISLQGTGVSYEQYF

length: 15
D: NA
V: TRBV2
J: TRBJ1-4
size: NA
DNA: TGTGCCAGCTTTGAAAATCCAGCGACTAATGAAAAACTGTTTTTT
CDR3: CASFENPATNEKLFF

length: 16
D: TRBD2
V: TRBV19
J: TRBJ2-7
size: NA
DNA: TGTGCCAGTAGTAAACTAGCGGGAGGGTCCTACTACGAGCAGTACTTC
CDR3: CASSKLAGGSYYEQYF

length: 12
D: NA
V: TRBV29-1
J: TRBJ1-4
size: once
DNA: TGCAGCGTTGGGAGGACTAATGAAAAACTGTTTTTT
CDR3: CSVGRTNEKLFF

length: 16
D: TRBD1
V: TRBV7-9
J: TRBJ1-1
size: NA
DNA: TGTGCCAGCAGCTTACCCTTGGGGACAGAGAACACTGAAGCTTTCTTT
CDR3: CASSLPLGTENTEAFF

length: 16
D: TRBD1
V: TRBV19
J: TRBJ2-7
size: NA
DNA: TGTGCCAGTAGTATTAGTGGCGGGACAGGGACCTACGAGCAGTACTTC
CDR3: CASSISGGTGTYEQYF

length: 15
D: TRBD1
V: TRBV4-3
J: TRBJ2-5
size: once
DNA: TGCGCCAGCAGCCATGAACAGGGGGTCGGAGAGACCCAGTACTTC
CDR3: CASSHEQGVGETQYF

length: 15
D: NA
V: TRBV7-9
J: TRBJ1-6
size: NA
DNA: TGTGCCAGCAGCTTATTGGGGCAGGGTCCTTCACCCCTCCACTTT
CDR3: CASSLLGQGPSPLHF

length: 14
D: NA
V: TRBV4-3
J: TRBJ2-5
size: few
DNA: TGCGCCAGCAGCCAAGATTGGGGGGAAGAGACCCAGTACTTC
CDR3: CASSQDWGEETQYF

length: 18
D: TRBD1
V: TRBV7-9
J: TRBJ2-3
size: NA
DNA: TGTGCCAGCCCGCCTTCCCAGGGTCGGACAGGGGGTGCAGATACGCAGTATTTT
CDR3: CASPPSQGRTGGADTQYF

length: 10
D: NA
V: TRBV28
J: TRBJ2-7
size: NA
DNA: TGTGCCAGCAGTTTATACGAGCAGTACTTC
CDR3: CASSLYEQYF

length: 14
D: NA
V: TRBV29-1
J: TRBJ2-5
size: NA
DNA: TGCAGCGTTGAAGTAGCACAGGACCAAGAGACCCAGTACTTC
CDR3: CSVEVAQDQETQYF

length: 12
D: NA
V: TRBV25-1
J: TRBJ1-2
size: NA
DNA: TGTGCCAGCAGTGAATATTTTTACGGCTACACCTTC
CDR3: CASSEYFYGYTF

length: 15
D: TRBD2
V: TRBV27
J: TRBJ2-5
size: few
DNA: TGTGCCAGCAGTCCCCCGGGTAGCGGGGCTAAGACCCAGTACTTC
CDR3: CASSPPGSGAKTQYF

length: 15
D: NA
V: TRBV27
J: TRBJ1-2
size: NA
DNA: TGTGCCAGCAGTTTCTCGACACAAGCTAACTATGGCTACACCTTC
CDR3: CASSFSTQANYGYTF

length: 17
D: TRBD1
V: TRBV6-7
J: TRBJ1-5
size: NA
DNA: TGTGCCAGCAGTTACCCGACAGGGGGGGATAGCAATCAGCCCCAGCATTTT
CDR3: CASSYPTGGDSNQPQHF

length: 13
D: NA
V: TRBV11-3
J: TRBJ1-5
size: few
DNA: TGTGCCAGCAGCTTAAGCCCCGATCAGCCCCAGCATTTT
CDR3: CASSLSPDQPQHF

length: 19
D: TRBD2
V: TRBV28
J: TRBJ2-7
size: NA
DNA: TGTGCCAGCAGTTTCCTGGGGGTGGGAGCTAGCGGACGGATCTACGAGCAGTACTTC
CDR3: CASSFLGVGASGRIYEQYF

length: 14
D: TRBD2
V: TRBV30
J: TRBJ2-7
size: NA
DNA: TGTGCCTGGAGTGCCGGGACTAGCGCCTACGAGCAGTACTTC
CDR3: CAWSAGTSAYEQYF

length: 17
D: NA
V: TRBV30
J: TRBJ1-3
size: NA
DNA: TGTGCCTGGAGTCCCTCCGCCGGGGCCTTCGCTGGAAACACCATATATTTT
CDR3: CAWSPSAGAFAGNTIYF

length: 15
D: NA
V: TRBV10-3
J: TRBJ2-1
size: NA
DNA: TGTGCCATCAGGGGGGAATCGAGCTCCTACAATGAGCAGTTCTTC
CDR3: CAIRGESSSYNEQFF

length: 14
D: TRBD2
V: TRBV6-5
J: TRBJ2-7
size: NA
DNA: TGTGCCAGCAGTTTCGGCCTAGCGGCCTACGAGCAGTACTTC
CDR3: CASSFGLAAYEQYF

length: 14
D: NA
V: TRBV30
J: TRBJ2-2
size: NA
DNA: TGTGCCTGGAGTGATGGATCTCCACCGGGGGAGCTGTTTTTT
CDR3: CAWSDGSPPGELFF

length: 14
D: TRBD2
V: TRBV7-2
J: TRBJ2-7
size: few
DNA: TGTGCCAGCAGCTTCGGCGGGAGCTCCTACGAGCAGTACTTC
CDR3: CASSFGGSSYEQYF

length: 15
D: NA
V: TRBV28
J: TRBJ1-1
size: NA
DNA: TGTGCCAGCAGCTCGGGGGGGAAGATATTAACTGAAGCTTTCTTT
CDR3: CASSSGGKILTEAFF

length: 15
D: TRBD1
V: TRBV18
J: TRBJ1-1
size: NA
DNA: TGTGCCAGCTCTCGAACCCAGGGGGAAAGGGCTGAAGCTTTCTTT
CDR3: CASSRTQGERAEAFF

length: 14
D: TRBD1
V: TRBV7-6
J: TRBJ1-5
size: NA
DNA: TGTGCCAGCAGAGCAGGGGGGGGCAATCAGCCCCAGCATTTT
CDR3: CASRAGGGNQPQHF

length: 15
D: TRBD2
V: TRBV27
J: TRBJ2-3
size: NA
DNA: TGTGCCAGCAGTTTATCAGCGGGGATGGGAGATACGCAGTATTTT
CDR3: CASSLSAGMGDTQYF

length: 14
D: NA
V: TRBV7-2
J: TRBJ2-7
size: NA
DNA: TGTGCCAGCAGCTTCTTACAGGGGAGGGACGAGCAGTACTTC
CDR3: CASSFLQGRDEQYF

length: 14
D: NA
V: TRBV7-2
J: TRBJ2-7
size: NA
DNA: TGTGCCAGCAGCTTACACAGGAGCTCCTACGAGCAGTACTTC
CDR3: CASSLHRSSYEQYF

length: 12
D: TRBD1
V: TRBV7-2
J: TRBJ2-7
size: NA
DNA: TGTGCCAGCAGTTCGACAGGGTACGAGCAGTACTTC
CDR3: CASSSTGYEQYF